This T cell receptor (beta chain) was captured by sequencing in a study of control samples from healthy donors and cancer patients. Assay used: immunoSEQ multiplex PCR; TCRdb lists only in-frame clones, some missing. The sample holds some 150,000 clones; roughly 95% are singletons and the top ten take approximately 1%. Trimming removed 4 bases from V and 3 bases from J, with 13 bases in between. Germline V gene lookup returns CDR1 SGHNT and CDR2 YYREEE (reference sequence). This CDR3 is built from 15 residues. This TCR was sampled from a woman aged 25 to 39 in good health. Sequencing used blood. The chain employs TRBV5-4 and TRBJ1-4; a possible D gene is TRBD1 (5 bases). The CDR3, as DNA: TGTGCCAGCAGCCCCCTCGGGGCTGCTAATGAAAAACTGTTTTTT. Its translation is CASSPLGAANEKLFF.